The 15 T cell receptor beta chains below all came from one sample that was sequenced in a study of cytomegalovirus exposure and HLA in healthy donors (dated by TCRdb to 2015 to 2018). Libraries were prepared through the immunoSEQ multiplex PCR assay. For the multiplex PCR, a mixture combining 60 forward primers for TCR Vbeta segments and 13 reverse primers for TCR Jbeta segments was used. TCRdb mirrors the immuneACCESS table, restricted to in-frame sequences. Some clones are absent from its copies; in checked studies, under half trace to an unresolved V gene, and the reason for the others is unknown. The sample includes some 91,000 clones, with around 76% observed a single time. Less than 9% of the sample lies in the top ten. Sequencing input: PBMCs. Every receptor here comes from a man aged 35 to 55 in good health and CMV-seropositive.

The rearrangement joins TRBV28 to TRBJ1-2; D is unclear. This CDR3 contains 15 residues. CDR1 and CDR2 (germline): MDHEN, SYDVKM. The germline V and J ends were trimmed by 5 bases and 3 bases, with 16 bases remaining between them. The CDR3 region is CASSRALVKHYGYTF. In nucleotides, the CDR3 is TGTGCCAGCAGTCGAGCACTGGTGAAACACTATGGCTACACCTTC.

This clone was seen a handful of times. V gene TRBV7-9 combines with J gene TRBJ2-3, with D perhaps matching TRBD2 (7 bases). Trimming shortened V by 4 bases and J by 6 bases, and 20 bases separated the two germline ends. Germline values: CDR1 SEHNR, CDR2 FQNEAQ (reference sequence). The CDR3 has 16 amino acids. The CDR3 is CASSWSKGGGSDTQYF. CDR3 in DNA: TGTGCCAGCAGCTGGAGCAAAGGGGGGGGCAGCGATACGCAGTATTTT.

This clone appeared a single time. The rearrangement uses TRBV16 and TRBJ1-1, with D possibly being TRBD1 (5 bases). Germline lookup yields CDR1 KGHSY and CDR2 FQNENV. This CDR3 is built from 14 residues. V was pared by 0 bases and J by 7 bases, with 12 bases between. Written as DNA, the CDR3 is TGTGCCAGCAGCCAATCCTGGCAAGGGGATGAAGCTTTCTTT. It codes for CASSQSWQGDEAFF.

The genes are TRBV5-3 and TRBJ1-3, with no clear D. TRBV5-3 carries the ORF label, with uncertain function. Between the trimmed V and J ends, which lost 3 bases and 0 bases, there was a span of 16 bases. This CDR3 comprises 17 residues. CDR3 coding DNA: TGTGCCAGAAGCTGCCCGACATTAGGATGCTCTGGAAACACCATATATTTT. This sequence encodes CARSCPTLGCSGNTIYF.

The V call is TRBV9, the J call TRBJ1-2, with 7 nucleotides matching TRBD1. V dropped 4 bases and J dropped 3; count of bases not matched to a gene: 6. The CDR3 totals 14 residues. The germline V gene encodes CDR1 SGDLS and CDR2 YYNGEE. For the CDR3, the DNA is TGTGCCAGCAGCACGCCTCAGGGGGACTATGGCTACACCTTC. Amino acids: CASSTPQGDYGYTF.

The chain uses TRBV7-8 and TRBJ2-6; TRBD1 is a possible D gene (6 bases). Trimming left V 3 bases short and J 5 bases short, with 11 bases between. The germline gives CDR1 SGHVS, CDR2 FQNEAQ. The CDR3 is 15 amino acids. CDR3 in amino acids: CASSFGTGRANVLTF. The CDR3 nucleotides are TGTGCCAGCAGCTTTGGAACAGGGAGGGCCAACGTCCTGACTTTC.

The chain couples TRBV5-8 to TRBJ2-1, with TRBD2 matching over 7 bases. CDR1 and CDR2 (germline): SGHTS, YDEGEE. The junction had 7 bases not matched to a gene; V was cut back by 2 bases and J by 8 bases. CDR3 length: 14 residues. The chain's CDR3 is CASSFREGRDEQFF. Here the CDR3 DNA reads TGTGCCAGCAGCTTTAGGGAGGGACGCGATGAGCAGTTCTTC.

The V and J genes are TRBV5-1 and TRBJ1-4; 8 bases fit TRBD1. Germline values: CDR1 SGHRS, CDR2 YFSETQ. Unmatched junction bases numbered 7, after V lost 5 bases and J lost 4 bases. CDR3 length equals 15 residues. The CDR3 DNA reads TGCGCCAGCAGTGTCAGGGGGCAGGGTAATGAAAAACTGTTTTTT. This gives the protein CASSVRGQGNEKLFF.

The chain couples TRBV6-4 to TRBJ2-3, with a weak D call TRBD2 (6 bases). This CDR3 contains 14 residues. Germline values: CDR1 MRHNA, CDR2 SNTAGT. V gave up 4 bases and J gave up 0 bases, with 8 bases separating them. CDR3 sequence (DNA): TGTGCCAGCAGTGCTAGCGCTAGCACAGATACGCAGTATTTT. It codes for CASSASASTDTQYF.

The V and J genes are TRBV5-1 and TRBJ1-2, with D tentatively TRBD1 (6 bases). V was cut by 2 bases and J by 7 bases, with 15 bases left in between. The germline CDR1 and CDR2 sequences are SGHRS and YFSETQ. The CDR3 totals 14 residues. The CDR3 DNA follows: TGCGCCAGCAGCTTAGTAGGGCAGGACAGTGGCTACACCTTC. It codes for CASSLVGQDSGYTF.

This clone was seen a single time. This chain joins TRBV6-1 and TRBJ1-3; D may be TRBD1 (6 bases). The CDR3 sequence is 13 residues long. Deletions cut 10 bases from V and 0 bases from J, with 10 bases between. Germline lookup yields CDR1 MNHNS and CDR2 SASEGT. Written as DNA, the CDR3 is TGTGCCACGCTCAGGGGCTCTGGAAACACCATATATTTT. This gives the protein CATLRGSGNTIYF.

This chain links TRBV2 with TRBJ1-1, with no clear D. CDR3 size: 13 residues. V was pared by 8 bases and J by 4 bases, with 14 bases between. Germline V lookup: CDR1 SNHLY, CDR2 FYNNEI. For the CDR3, the DNA is TGTGCCAGCCTGAGGGAGGAGGGCACTGAAGCTTTCTTT. Translated, it gives CASLREEGTEAFF.

V and J are TRBV9 and TRBJ1-4; a possible D gene is TRBD1 (5 bases). The CDR3 totals 17 residues. V dropped 0 bases and J dropped 3 bases, with 15 bases sitting between them. Germline assignment: CDR1 SGDLS and CDR2 YYNGEE. The CDR3 loop is CASSVGIGTSANEKLFF. CDR3 bases: TGTGCCAGCAGCGTAGGTATCGGGACTTCGGCTAATGAAAAACTGTTTTTT. Combining the CDR3 with reference TRBV9 and TRBJ1-4 gives the whole variable domain DSGVTQTPKHLITATGQRVTLRCSPRSGDLSVYWYQQSLDQGLQFLIQYYNGEERAKGNILERFSAQQFPDLHSELNLSSLELGDSALYFCASSVGIGTSANEKLFFGSGTQLSVL.

This clone showed up just a few times. V gene TRBV9 combines with J gene TRBJ2-1; 11 bases agree with TRBD2. Germline trimming cut 7 bases from V and 3 bases from J; bases unmatched to any gene: 6. Germline V CDR1 and CDR2: SGDLS, YYNGEE. CDR3 length equals 15 residues. The CDR3 here is CASGQTSGDYNEQFF. In nucleotides, the CDR3 is TGTGCCAGCGGTCAGACTAGCGGGGACTACAATGAGCAGTTCTTC.

The chain joins TRBV23-1 to TRBJ2-3; 7 nucleotides match TRBD1. TRBV23-1 is annotated as an ORF whose role is uncertain. V shed 3 bases and J 0 bases; nucleotides not matched to a gene: 9. The CDR3 runs to 17 residues. The CDR3 bases are TGCGCCAGCAGTCACATCGGGACAGAGGACAGCACAGATACGCAGTATTTT. This codes for CASSHIGTEDSTDTQYF.